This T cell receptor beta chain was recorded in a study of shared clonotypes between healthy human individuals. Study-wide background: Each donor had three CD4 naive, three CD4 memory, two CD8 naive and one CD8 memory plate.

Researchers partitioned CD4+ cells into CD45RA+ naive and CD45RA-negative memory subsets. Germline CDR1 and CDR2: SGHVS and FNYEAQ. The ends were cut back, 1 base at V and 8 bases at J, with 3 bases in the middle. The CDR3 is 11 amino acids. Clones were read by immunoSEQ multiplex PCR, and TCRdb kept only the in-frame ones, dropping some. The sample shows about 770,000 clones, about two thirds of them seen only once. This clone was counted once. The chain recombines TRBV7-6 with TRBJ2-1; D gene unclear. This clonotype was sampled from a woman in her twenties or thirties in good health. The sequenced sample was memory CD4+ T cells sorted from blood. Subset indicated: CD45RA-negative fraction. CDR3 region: CASSLVDEQFF. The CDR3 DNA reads TGTGCCAGCAGCTTAGTAGATGAGCAGTTCTTC.